The 24 T cell receptor beta chains below were found in one sample sequenced in a study of CD8 T cells in Susac syndrome. After extraction with the RNeasy kit, roughly 0.5 to 1 ug of the RNA was reverse transcribed using random hexamers. TCRdb reprocessed the immunoSEQ multiplex PCR reads via MiXCR and lists one record per CDR3 protein. The table includes some 180,000 distinct CDR3 sequences, 93% detected once. The specimen was CD4+ T cells from PBMCs. The receptor set was obtained from a human donor in good health.

This clonotype was seen more than once but under ten times. The V call is TRBV5-1, the J call TRBJ2-3; D gene unclear. CDR1 SGHRS and CDR2 YFSETQ come from the germline V gene. V was clipped by 4 bases and J by 0 bases, with 12 bases between them. This CDR3 is 15 amino acids long. The CDR3 nucleotides read TGCGCCAGCAGCAGGGATCTGAAAAGCACAGATACGCAGTATTTT. It encodes CASSRDLKSTDTQYF.

This clonotype was recorded once. The chain has TRBV5-1 and TRBJ2-3; 12 bases match TRBD2. The CDR3 spans 17 residues. With 0 bases clipped from V and 2 bases from J, the junction kept 4 bases outside the gene matches. CDR1 and CDR2 (germline): SGHRS, YFSETQ. The CDR3 reads CASSLETSGGPTDTQYF. The CDR3 DNA reads as TGCGCCAGCAGCTTGGAGACTAGCGGGGGACCCACAGATACGCAGTATTTT.

The chain is built from TRBV14 and TRBJ1-1, with 7 bases aligning to TRBD1. This CDR3 is built from 15 residues. From germline, CDR1 is SGHDN and CDR2 FVKESK. V lost 0 bases and J lost 9; bases outside the gene matches: 10. In nucleotides, the CDR3 is TGTGCCAGCAGCCAAGATTCCCATCGGACAGGAAAAGCTTTCTTT. Protein: CASSQDSHRTGKAFF.

The CDR3 DNA is TGCGCCAGCAGCTTGGGGAGACAGGGGGCGCCGAGCACTGAAGCTTTCTTT. Protein sequence: CASSLGRQGAPSTEAFF. The V gene is TRBV5-1, the J gene TRBJ1-1, with 10 bases lining up with TRBD1. Unmatched junction bases numbered 9, after V lost 0 bases and J lost 4 bases. The CDR3 is 17 residues long. Germline loops: CDR1 SGHRS, CDR2 YFSETQ.

This chain's CDR3 is CASSPLLGNNEQFF. In nucleotides, the CDR3 is TGTGCCAGCAGCCCCCTTCTTGGGAACAATGAGCAGTTCTTC. The chain uses TRBV12-3 or TRBV12-4 and TRBJ2-1; no reliable D call. Trimming removed 6 bases at V and 5 bases at J, with 14 bases between. The CDR3 is 14 residues long.

V usage is TRBV15 and J usage is TRBJ1-5; D not resolved. The CDR3 spans 15 residues. Trimming took off 3 bases at V and 5 bases at J, with 14 bases between the two ends. Germline V gives CDR1 LNHNV, CDR2 YYDKDF (reference sequence). CDR3 DNA: TGTGCCACCAGCAGGGAGATTGGCGCGGATCAGCCCCAGCATTTT. Translated, it gives CATSREIGADQPQHF. Full variable domain (remainder filled in from reference TRBV15 and TRBJ1-5): DAMVIQNPRYQVTQFGKPVTLSCSQTLNHNVMYWYQQKSSQAPKLLFHYYDKDFNNEADTPDNFQSRRPNTSFCFLDIRSPGLGDTAMYLCATSREIGADQPQHFGDGTRLSIL.

The CDR3: CSVEDPARRETQYF. The CDR3 DNA reads as TGCAGCGTTGAAGATCCGGCTAGACGTGAGACCCAGTACTTC. The rearrangement uses TRBV29-1 and TRBJ2-5; D gene unclear. There are 14 residues in the CDR3. The germline V gene encodes CDR1 SQVTM and CDR2 ANQGSEA. The V end lost 0 bases, the J end lost 5 bases, and 13 bases lay between the germline ends. The entire variable domain, with the rest obtained from reference TRBV29-1 and TRBJ2-5, is as follows: SAVISQKPSRDICQRGTSLTIQCQVDSQVTMMFWYRQQPGQSLTLIATANQGSEATYESGFVIDKFPISRPNLTFSTLTVSNMSPEDSSIYLCSVEDPARRETQYFGPGTRLLVL.

The chain is built from TRBV3-1 and TRBJ2-3; no firm D call. The CDR3 is 12 amino acids. Germline V gene sequence: CDR1 LGHDT, CDR2 YNNKEL (reference sequence). V shed 5 bases and J shed 13 bases, with 16 bases lying between them. The CDR3 region is CASSDMPGVEYF. CDR3 nucleotide sequence: TGTGCCAGCAGCGACATGCCCGGAGTTGAGTATTTT.

CDR3 nucleotides: TGTGCCACCTTGACAGGGGGGACCCCCCATGGCTACACCTTC. Its protein product is CATLTGGTPHGYTF. The chain links TRBV28 to TRBJ1-2; 9 nucleotides agree with TRBD1. Trimming took 10 bases from V and 6 from J; bases not matched to a gene: 12. CDR3 length: 14 amino acids. CDR1 and CDR2 (germline): MDHEN, SYDVKM.

The chain couples TRBV5-6 to TRBJ2-5; 9 bases map to TRBD2. The CDR3 loop spans 16 amino acids. Germline assignment: CDR1 SGHDT and CDR2 YYEEEE. After removal of 4 bases from V and 5 bases from J, the junction contained 12 bases not matched to a gene. CDR3 region: CASSVGLATYRETQYF. As DNA, the CDR3 is TGTGCCAGCAGCGTCGGACTAGCGACCTACCGGGAGACCCAGTACTTC.

The rearrangement uses TRBV7-2 and TRBJ1-1; a weak D match, TRBD1 (5 bases). The CDR3 is 16 residues long. CDR1 and CDR2 from the germline V gene are SGHTA and FQGNSA. V lost 5 bases to trimming and J lost 0 bases, with 16 bases between them. CDR3 DNA sequence: TGTGCCAGCAGCCCCCCCGAGGGGACTATGAACACTGAAGCTTTCTTT. This sequence encodes CASSPPEGTMNTEAFF. Complete variable domain (other parts from reference TRBV7-2 and TRBJ1-1): GAGVSQSPSNKVTEKGKDVELRCDPISGHTALYWYRQSLGQGLEFLIYFQGNSAPDKSGLPSDRFSAERTGGSVSTLTIQRTQQEDSAVYLCASSPPEGTMNTEAFFGQGTRLTVV.

The chain couples TRBV2 to TRBJ1-3; possible D gene TRBD1, 5 bases. The ends were cut back, 6 bases at V and 0 bases at J, with 12 bases in the middle. The CDR3 runs to 15 residues. Germline V CDR1 and CDR2: SNHLY, FYNNEI. The CDR3 loop reads CASSWTPSSGNTIYF. CDR3 coding DNA: TGTGCCAGCAGCTGGACACCGAGCTCTGGAAACACCATATATTTT.

The chain employs TRBV7-3 and TRBJ2-1, with TRBD1 matching 7 bases. Germline CDR1 SGHTA, CDR2 FQGTGA. V dropped 2 bases and J dropped 3; count of bases not matched to a gene: 7. This CDR3 is built from 16 residues. The CDR3 spells CASSLGDRPNYNEQFF. Here the CDR3 DNA reads TGTGCCAGCAGCTTAGGGGACAGACCGAACTACAATGAGCAGTTCTTC.

CDR3 loop: CASTRRGGADIQYF. The DNA of the CDR3 is TGTGCCAGTACCCGCCGGGGTGGGGCGGACATTCAGTACTTC. The chain combines TRBV19 with TRBJ2-4; D could derive from TRBD1 or TRBD2 (5 bases each). Germline values: CDR1 LNHDA, CDR2 SQIVND (reference sequence). Trimming removed 7 bases from V and 8 bases from J, with 18 bases in between. The CDR3 extends over 14 amino acids.

The chain carries TRBV7-2 and TRBJ1-1; TRBD1 might be the D (5 bases). V lost 5 bases, J lost 8 bases, and 24 bases lay in between. The germline CDR1 and CDR2 sequences are SGHTA and FQGNSA. The CDR3 runs to 16 residues. The CDR3 DNA sequence: TGTGCCAGCAGCCGGGGGAGGGCTGCTTTCAACCCCGAAGCTTTCTTT. Residues: CASSRGRAAFNPEAFF.

The J gene is TRBJ2-7, the V gene TRBV5-1; D may be TRBD2 (6 bases). Per the germline V gene, CDR1 is SGHRS and CDR2 is YFSETQ. This CDR3 region has 15 residues. The V gene lost 4 bases and the J gene lost 0 bases, with 14 bases spanning the gap. This CDR3 is CASSPGVEVSYEQYF. The CDR3 DNA reads as TGCGCCAGCAGCCCGGGGGTAGAGGTCTCCTACGAGCAGTACTTC.

This clonotype has a handful of counts. The chain combines TRBV7-2 with TRBJ1-2; D not resolved. V lost 1 base, J lost 0 bases, and 3 bases lay in between. In germline, CDR1 is SGHTA, CDR2 FQGNSA. This CDR3 contains 13 residues. The CDR3 protein is CASSLEANYGYTF. The CDR3 nucleotides read TGTGCCAGCAGCTTAGAGGCTAACTATGGCTACACCTTC. The entire variable domain, with the rest obtained from reference TRBV7-2 and TRBJ1-2, is as follows: GAGVSQSPSNKVTEKGKDVELRCDPISGHTALYWYRQSLGQGLEFLIYFQGNSAPDKSGLPSDRFSAERTGGSVSTLTIQRTQQEDSAVYLCASSLEANYGYTFGSGTRLTVV.

The chain uses TRBV18 and TRBJ2-5; D uncertain. The CDR3 sequence is 12 residues long. V was cut by 2 bases and J by 5 bases, with 6 bases left in between. CDR1 KGHSH and CDR2 LQKENI come from the germline V gene. CDR3 region: CASSPLEETQYF. The CDR3 region has the DNA TGTGCCAGCTCACCATTGGAGGAGACCCAGTACTTC.

The V call is TRBV20-1, the J call TRBJ1-5; no reliable D call. The germline V and J ends were trimmed by 0 bases and 3 bases, with 12 bases remaining between them. Germline V gene sequence: CDR1 DFQATT, CDR2 SNEGSKA (reference sequence). The CDR3 has 15 residues. In DNA, the CDR3 is TGCAGTGCTAGAGATCCCCCCTTTCTCAATCAGCCCCAGCATTTT. It is translated as CSARDPPFLNQPQHF.

This chain links TRBV15 with TRBJ1-5; TRBD1 matches at 7 bases. V lost 5 bases to trimming and J lost 9 bases; unmatched junction nucleotides: 10. The CDR3 runs to 14 residues. Germline CDR1 is LNHNV and CDR2 is YYDKDF (reference sequence). The CDR3: CATSEGAGAWPQHF. The CDR3 DNA sequence: TGTGCCACCAGCGAGGGGGCAGGGGCCTGGCCCCAGCATTTT.

This chain connects TRBV4-2 to TRBJ2-1, with 11 bases matching TRBD2. J gave up 14 bases and V 0 bases, and 12 bases lay outside the gene matches. Germline V gene lookup returns CDR1 LGHNA and CDR2 YNFKEQ. This CDR3 is 16 amino acids long. CDR3 amino acids: CASSQDLKASGGLEFF. Written as DNA, the CDR3 is TGTGCCAGCAGCCAAGATCTAAAGGCTAGCGGGGGGCTTGAGTTCTTC.

V and J are TRBV2 and TRBJ2-4; a possible D gene is TRBD1 (5 bases). The CDR3 runs 15 residues. The germline V and J ends were trimmed by 1 base and 1 base, with 8 bases remaining between them. Germline assignment: CDR1 SNHLY and CDR2 FYNNEI. CDR3 amino acids: CASSEEAGAKNIQYF. In DNA, the CDR3 is TGTGCCAGCAGTGAAGAGGCAGGGGCCAAAAACATTCAGTACTTC.

CDR3 sequence: CASSSREGAGVEAFF. The CDR3 region has the DNA TGCGCCAGCAGCTCCCGGGAGGGGGCAGGGGTCGAGGCTTTCTTT. This chain connects TRBV5-1 to TRBJ1-1, with TRBD1 matching over 7 bases. V gave up 3 bases and J gave up 11 bases; unmatched junction bases: 16. The CDR3 has 15 amino acids. Germline-derived CDR1 and CDR2 are SGHRS and YFSETQ. The full variable domain, with the rest looked up from reference TRBV5-1 and TRBJ1-1, is KAGVTQTPRYLIKTRGQQVTLSCSPISGHRSVSWYQQTPGQGLQFLFEYFSETQRNKGNFPGRFSGRQFSNSRSEMNVSTLELGDSALYLCASSSREGAGVEAFFGQGTRLTVV.

Notes on this clonotype: A junction end diverges from the germline sequence, so it may reflect a read error. V and J are TRBV3-1 and TRBJ2-7; 8 nucleotides agree with TRBD1. The CDR3 is made up of 15 amino acids. Germline V gene data show CDR1 as LGHDT and CDR2 as YNNKEL (reference sequence). The CDR3 DNA follows: TGTGCCAGCACCCGAGGGACAGGTCTTTCCTACGAGCAGCACTTC. Its translation is CASTRGTGLSYEQHF.